The source of this T cell receptor (beta chain) is a study of cytomegalovirus exposure and HLA in healthy donors. Study results and limitations: The study flagged roughly 150 TCR beta chains as cytomegalovirus-associated. Through in vitro validation, three CMV-associated chains were shown to be specific for CMV antigens.

Concerning this clone: Its antigen is unidentified.

TCRdb keeps only in-frame clones here, not all; method: immunoSEQ multiplex PCR. The repertoire has 65,000 to 90,000 clones, approximately 95% of them found once; the top ten carry 3% to 3.5%. The CDR3 loop spans 13 amino acids. Germline values: CDR1 SGHRS, CDR2 YFSETQ. V gave up 7 bases and J gave up 7 bases; unmatched junction bases: 9. Sample: PBMCs. V is TRBV5-1 and J is TRBJ1-1; 8 bases fit TRBD1. The TCR sequence derives from a man aged 18 to 30 in good health and CMV-seronegative. The CDR3 DNA reads TGCGCCAGCCTATCACCTGGGACAGGTGAAGCTTTCTTT. Translating gives CASLSPGTGEAFF.